This entry lists 21 T cell receptor beta chains sequenced from one sample in a study of beta chain features in type 1 diabetes. Study findings and constraints: A moderate, significant TCRB CDR3 shortening appeared in type 1 diabetes across four CD4+ subsets.

These receptors have no known antigen. Sequencing targeted expressed TCRB transcripts, as all isolated RNA had been reverse transcribed. Sequenced by immunoSEQ multiplex PCR; TCRdb stores in-frame clones only, minus some. The sample yields roughly 730,000 clones, roughly 13% seen once. Material for sequencing was naive CD4+ T cells from blood. The receptors derive from a man aged 18 to 30 with type 1 diabetes.

This clone has only a few counts. The CDR3 protein is CAWSGLRHRDNYGYTF. DNA for the CDR3: TGTGCCTGGAGTGGCCTCCGGCACCGAGATAACTATGGCTACACCTTC. This chain joins TRBV30 and TRBJ1-2, with D uncertain. Trimming removed 1 base from V and 1 base from J, with 16 bases in between. Germline assignment: CDR1 GTSNPN and CDR2 SVGIG (reference sequence). The CDR3 covers 16 residues. The full variable domain, in which reference TRBV30 and TRBJ1-2 provide the parts outside the CDR3, is SQTIHQWPATLVQPVGSPLSLECTVEGTSNPNLYWYRQAAGRGLQLLFYSVGIGQISSEVPQNLSASRPQDRQFILSSKKLLLSDSGFYLCAWSGLRHRDNYGYTFGSGTRLTVV.

V usage is TRBV6-5 and J usage is TRBJ2-1; no clear D. This CDR3 has 13 residues. V was pared by 5 bases and J by 12 bases, with 17 bases between. Germline V CDR1 and CDR2: MNHEY, SVGAGI. The CDR3 DNA reads TGTGCCAGCAGTAGCTTTGTAGGTAGAGGGCAGTTCTTC. Translating it yields CASSSFVGRGQFF.

This clone came up a few times. This chain links TRBV30 with TRBJ2-6, with D unclear. The CDR3 totals 13 residues. Germline lookup yields CDR1 GTSNPN and CDR2 SVGIG (reference sequence). The V end lost 8 bases, the J end lost 0 bases, and 8 bases lay between the germline ends. The DNA for the CDR3 is TGTGCCCTTGCCCTCTCTGGGGCCAACGTCCTGACTTTC. Protein product: CALALSGANVLTF.

The chain combines TRBV5-4 with TRBJ2-1; TRBD1 matches at 8 bases. CDR1 is SGHNT and CDR2 is YYREEE in the germline V gene (reference sequence). CDR3 length: 13 amino acids. V shed 8 bases and J 7 bases; nucleotides not matched to a gene: 8. The CDR3 sequence: CARSRQGRNEQFF. In DNA, the CDR3 is TGTGCCAGGAGCAGACAGGGGCGAAATGAGCAGTTCTTC. The full variable domain, completed using reference TRBV5-4 and TRBJ2-1, is ETGVTQSPTHLIKTRGQQVTLRCSSQSGHNTVSWYQQALGQGPQFIFQYYREEENGRGNFPPRFSGLQFPNYSSELNVNALELDDSALYLCARSRQGRNEQFFGPGTRLTVL.

A word on this clone: It may be a read error: a sequence one base away is much more abundant. V and J are TRBV5-4 and TRBJ2-3; D is ambiguous. This CDR3 contains 13 residues. From germline, CDR1 is SGHNT and CDR2 YYREEE (reference sequence). V shed 2 bases and J shed 0 bases, with 4 bases lying between them. CDR3 sequence: CASSFGSTDTQYF. As DNA, the CDR3 is TGTGCCAGCAGCTTTGGGAGCACAGATACGCAGTATTTT.

This clone was observed a few times. This chain joins TRBV5-1 and TRBJ2-7; D perhaps matches TRBD1 (6 bases). The CDR3 covers 14 residues. The V and J ends lost 2 bases and 5 bases respectively, with 14 bases between them. Germline loops: CDR1 SGHRS, CDR2 YFSETQ. This chain's CDR3 is CASSFGQWSNEQYF. The CDR3 nucleotides are TGCGCCAGCAGCTTCGGACAGTGGAGCAACGAGCAGTACTTC.

This chain joins TRBV2 and TRBJ2-3, with D tentatively TRBD2 (5 bases). V dropped 7 bases and J dropped 4 bases, with 12 bases sitting between them. The CDR3 loop spans 13 amino acids. Germline CDR1 reads SNHLY; CDR2 reads FYNNEI. The CDR3 DNA follows: TGTGCCAGCAAGAGGGATTTAGCAGATACGCAGTATTTT. This gives the protein CASKRDLADTQYF.

The chain couples TRBV5-1 to TRBJ2-1, with 8 bases identical to TRBD2. Trimming took 4 bases from V and 4 from J; bases not matched to a gene: 13. The CDR3 is 17 residues long. Germline CDR1 SGHRS, CDR2 YFSETQ. DNA for the CDR3: TGCGCCAGCAGCCCCCCCGGGAGGGCGGGGGTTTACAATGAGCAGTTCTTC. It encodes CASSPPGRAGVYNEQFF.

This clone appeared a few times. The gene calls are TRBV25-1 and TRBJ2-5, with D possibly TRBD2 on 6 matching bases. Germline V lookup: CDR1 MGHDK, CDR2 SYGVNS. Trimming cost V 11 bases and J 1 base, with 17 bases left between them. The CDR3 loop spans 14 amino acids. This CDR3 is CAVVERGGQETQYF. The CDR3 region has the DNA TGTGCCGTTGTGGAGAGGGGAGGCCAAGAGACCCAGTACTTC.

The chain employs TRBV2 and TRBJ1-1; maybe TRBD1 (6 bases). This CDR3 has 14 residues. V was clipped by 5 bases and J by 4 bases, with 14 bases between them. The germline V gene encodes CDR1 SNHLY and CDR2 FYNNEI. The CDR3 sequence: CASSLGGPGTEAFF. CDR3 coding DNA: TGTGCCAGCAGTTTAGGGGGGCCGGGCACTGAAGCTTTCTTT.

There are a few counts of this clone. The gene calls are TRBV5-4 and TRBJ2-7; 9 nucleotides line up with TRBD1. Germline-derived CDR1 and CDR2 are SGHNT and YYREEE (reference sequence). This CDR3 has 15 residues. V gave up 4 bases and J gave up 7 bases; unmatched junction bases: 12. The CDR3 loop reads CASSLGQGILREQYF. The CDR3 nucleotides are TGTGCCAGCAGCCTGGGACAGGGAATTTTGCGAGAGCAGTACTTC. The variable domain in full, completed from reference TRBV5-4 and TRBJ2-7, reads ETGVTQSPTHLIKTRGQQVTLRCSSQSGHNTVSWYQQALGQGPQFIFQYYREEENGRGNFPPRFSGLQFPNYSSELNVNALELDDSALYLCASSLGQGILREQYFGPGTRLTVT.

The V and J genes are TRBV2 and TRBJ1-5, with a tentative D call TRBD1 (6 bases). The CDR3 loop spans 15 amino acids. With 4 bases removed from V and 1 base from J, the gap between germline ends came to 11 bases. The germline CDR1 and CDR2 sequences are SNHLY and FYNNEI. The CDR3 sequence is CASSGQALSNQPQHF. DNA for the CDR3: TGTGCCAGCAGTGGACAGGCTTTGAGCAATCAGCCCCAGCATTTT.

V and J are TRBV9 and TRBJ2-3; D not resolved. The CDR3 runs to 11 residues. Germline V CDR1 and CDR2: SGDLS, YYNGEE. V lost 4 bases to trimming and J lost 2 bases, with 2 bases between them. CDR3 protein: CASSNTDTQYF. The CDR3 nucleotides are TGTGCCAGCAGCAACACAGATACGCAGTATTTT.

The table lists this clone with a count of one. The chain couples TRBV5-1 to TRBJ1-6; tentatively, D is TRBD1 (6 bases). With 0 bases removed from V and 15 bases from J, the gap between germline ends came to 10 bases. CDR1 and CDR2 (germline): SGHRS, YFSETQ. This CDR3 has 12 residues. The CDR3, as DNA: TGCGCCAGCAGCTTGGAGGACAGCCTCCTCCACTTT. Translating it yields CASSLEDSLLHF. The full variable domain, its missing parts supplied by reference TRBV5-1 and TRBJ1-6, is KAGVTQTPRYLIKTRGQQVTLSCSPISGHRSVSWYQQTPGQGLQFLFEYFSETQRNKGNFPGRFSGRQFSNSRSEMNVSTLELGDSALYLCASSLEDSLLHFGNGTRLTVT.

This clone has just a few counts. The chain carries TRBV5-6 and TRBJ2-7; TRBD1 aligns across 9 bases. The germline gives CDR1 SGHDT, CDR2 YYEEEE. V shed 2 bases, J shed 1 base, and the junction held 4 bases outside the gene matches. This CDR3 has 15 residues. Written as DNA, the CDR3 is TGTGCCAGCAGCTTCCCCGGGACAGGGTCCTACGAGCAGTACTTC. Translated: CASSFPGTGSYEQYF.

The chain recombines TRBV18 with TRBJ1-2; TRBD1 might be the D (6 bases). CDR1 is KGHSH, CDR2 LQKENI, per germline. The CDR3 contains 14 residues. The ends were cut back, 1 base at V and 5 bases at J, with 11 bases in the middle. CDR3 coding DNA: TGTGCCAGCTCACCACTTCGGACAGAGTATGGCTACACCTTC. Translation gives CASSPLRTEYGYTF.

This clone was counted a few times. CDR3 sequence: CASSLEGMNIQYF. The DNA for the CDR3 is TGTGCCAGCAGCTTAGAGGGGATGAACATTCAGTACTTC. V and J are TRBV11-1 and TRBJ2-4; a weak D match, TRBD1 (5 bases). The CDR3 length is 13 residues. With 1 base removed from V and 7 bases from J, the gap between germline ends came to 8 bases. Germline V lookup: CDR1 SGHAT, CDR2 FQDESV (reference sequence).

A few counts support this clone. DNA for the CDR3: TGTGCCAGCAGTTCTACCTACGGTAGCTGGGAGACCCAGTACTTC. This sequence encodes CASSSTYGSWETQYF. The chain has TRBV28 and TRBJ2-5; D gene uncertain. The CDR3 totals 15 residues. Trimming removed 4 bases from V and 5 bases from J, with 17 bases in between. Germline lookup yields CDR1 MDHEN and CDR2 SYDVKM.

This clone was picked up a small number of times. The rearrangement links TRBV18 to TRBJ1-6; TRBD1 might be the D (5 bases). V was cut by 3 bases and J by 10 bases, with 13 bases left in between. The germline V gene has CDR1 KGHSH and CDR2 LQKENI. The CDR3 totals 14 residues. The CDR3 sequence is CASSPSRDGSPLHF. The CDR3 DNA follows: TGTGCCAGCTCACCGTCCAGGGATGGATCACCCCTCCACTTT.

CDR3 nucleotides: TGTGCCAGCAGCCAAGATGGGGTAGCGGGGGGCACAGATACGCAGTATTTT. Protein product: CASSQDGVAGGTDTQYF. The genes are TRBV4-2 and TRBJ2-3; TRBD2 matches 9 bases. The germline CDR1 and CDR2 sequences are LGHNA and YNFKEQ. This CDR3 is built from 17 residues. The junction had 5 bases not matched to a gene; V was cut back by 0 bases and J by 1 base.

This clone was counted between two and nine times. The chain uses TRBV29-1 and TRBJ1-1, with 8 bases aligning to TRBD1. In germline, CDR1 is SQVTM, CDR2 ANQGSEA. This CDR3 spans 13 amino acids. V lost 7 bases, J lost 3 bases, and 7 bases stayed unmatched. CDR3 region: CSAITGGDTEAFF. The DNA for the CDR3 is TGCAGCGCTATAACAGGGGGTGACACTGAAGCTTTCTTT. The full variable domain, in which reference TRBV29-1 and TRBJ1-1 provide the parts outside the CDR3, is SAVISQKPSRDICQRGTSLTIQCQVDSQVTMMFWYRQQPGQSLTLIATANQGSEATYESGFVIDKFPISRPNLTFSTLTVSNMSPEDSSIYLCSAITGGDTEAFFGQGTRLTVV.